This TCR beta chain was sequenced during a study of blood T cell repertoires in COVID-19. At the level of the study: T cells, B-cell-depleted T cells, or PBMCs supplied cDNA or gDNA.

This CDR3 region has 15 residues. Trimming removed 0 bases from V and 5 bases from J; junction bases left unmatched: 5. The germline V gene has CDR1 SGHAT and CDR2 FQNNGV. Here immunoSEQ multiplex PCR was the method, and the copy in TCRdb shows in-frame clones only, minus some. The table includes roughly 120,000 clones, about 85% detected once. The TCR comes from a man between 40 and 49 years old with acute or convalescent COVID-19. The sequencing sample was made of peripheral blood. The V call is TRBV11-2, the J call TRBJ2-7, with 9 bases fitting TRBD1. The CDR3 protein is CASSLEAGTGNEQYF. CDR3 DNA sequence: TGTGCCAGCAGCTTAGAGGCCGGGACAGGGAACGAGCAGTACTTC.